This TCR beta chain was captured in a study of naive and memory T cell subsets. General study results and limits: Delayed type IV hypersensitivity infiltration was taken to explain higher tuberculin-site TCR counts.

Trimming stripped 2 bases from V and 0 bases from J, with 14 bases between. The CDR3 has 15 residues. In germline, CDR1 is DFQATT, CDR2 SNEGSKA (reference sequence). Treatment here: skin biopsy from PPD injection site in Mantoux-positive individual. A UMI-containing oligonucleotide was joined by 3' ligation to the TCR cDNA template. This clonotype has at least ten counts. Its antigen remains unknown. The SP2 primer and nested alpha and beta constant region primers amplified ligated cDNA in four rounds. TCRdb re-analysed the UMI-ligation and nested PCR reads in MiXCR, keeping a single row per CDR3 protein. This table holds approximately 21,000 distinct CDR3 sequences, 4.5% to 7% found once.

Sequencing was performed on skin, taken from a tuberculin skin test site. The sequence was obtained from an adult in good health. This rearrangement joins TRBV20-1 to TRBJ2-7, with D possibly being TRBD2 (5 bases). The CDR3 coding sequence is TGCAGTGCTAGAAATCTCGCGGACTCCTCCTACGAGCAGTACTTC. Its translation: CSARNLADSSYEQYF.